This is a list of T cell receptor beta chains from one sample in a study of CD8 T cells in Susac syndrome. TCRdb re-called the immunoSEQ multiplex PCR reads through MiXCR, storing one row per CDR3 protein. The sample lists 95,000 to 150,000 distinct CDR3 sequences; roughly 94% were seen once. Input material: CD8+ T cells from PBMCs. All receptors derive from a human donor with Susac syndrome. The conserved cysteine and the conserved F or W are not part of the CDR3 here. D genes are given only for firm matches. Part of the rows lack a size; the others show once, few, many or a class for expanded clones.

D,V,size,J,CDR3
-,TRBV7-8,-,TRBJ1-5,ASSAGYSNQPQH
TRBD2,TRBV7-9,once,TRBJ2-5,ASTISGAETQY
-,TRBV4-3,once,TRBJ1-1,ASSQDQGAGAEAF
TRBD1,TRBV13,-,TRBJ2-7,ASSLAGQGEHEQY
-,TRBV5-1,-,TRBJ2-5,ASSVRGETQY
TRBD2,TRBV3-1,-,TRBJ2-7,ASSRSLAGDFYEQY
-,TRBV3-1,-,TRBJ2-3,ASSPMGEDVPDTQY
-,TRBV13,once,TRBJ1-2,ASSLAGSNYGYT
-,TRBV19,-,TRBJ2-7,ASSIGGSYEQY
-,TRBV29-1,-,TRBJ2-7,SVDPREVSYEQY
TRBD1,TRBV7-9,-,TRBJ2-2,ASSFRQGISGELF
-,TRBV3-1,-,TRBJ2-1,ASSQDSSRAWGYNEQF
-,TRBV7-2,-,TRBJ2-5,ASSKRLQETQY
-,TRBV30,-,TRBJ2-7,AWRDHEQY
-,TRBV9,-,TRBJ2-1,ASTLQEFSYNEQF
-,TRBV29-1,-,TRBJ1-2,SVGGELGYT
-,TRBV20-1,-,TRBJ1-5,SARVPEAQH
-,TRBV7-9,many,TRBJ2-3,ASSQEEGVGDTQY
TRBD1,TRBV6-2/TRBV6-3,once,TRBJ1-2,ASSYGTGTGYT
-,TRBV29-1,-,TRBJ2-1,SVGGGMGNEQF
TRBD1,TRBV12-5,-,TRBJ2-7,ASGRDRGYEQY
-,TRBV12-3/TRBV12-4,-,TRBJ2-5,ASSFWTPKETQY
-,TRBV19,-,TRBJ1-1,ASSEAGNTEAF
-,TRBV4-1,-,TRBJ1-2,ASSQDLSGANYGYT
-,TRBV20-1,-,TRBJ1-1,SAIQENPEAF
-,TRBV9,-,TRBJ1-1,ASSPEGSMNTEAF
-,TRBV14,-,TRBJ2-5,ASSQAGETQY
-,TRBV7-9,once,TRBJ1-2,ASSLRQNYGYT
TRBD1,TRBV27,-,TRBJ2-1,ASSSTGFEQF
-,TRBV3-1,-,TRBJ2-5,ASSQRGRTGAEGQY
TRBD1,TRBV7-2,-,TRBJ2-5,ASSPHLTGGKRETQY
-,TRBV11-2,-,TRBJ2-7,ASSLTGQSRSYEQY
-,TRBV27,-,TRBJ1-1,ASSLSGGRNTEAF